Listed below are T cell receptor beta chains from one sample, sequenced in a study of blood T cell repertoires in COVID-19. Assay used: immunoSEQ multiplex PCR; TCRdb lists only in-frame clones, some missing. The sample lists 150,000 to 200,000 clones, around 86% occurring once. Input material: peripheral blood. The receptor set was obtained from a man in his 60s with COVID-19, enrolled during active disease. Each CDR3 is given with its conserved first and last residue. D genes are given only for firm matches. Clone size, where shown, is once, few, many, or a class for clones that have expanded.

clone_size: NA
v_call: TRBV9
j_call: TRBJ2-7
d_call: TRBD2
cdr3_aa: CASSVGGSGAYEQYF
cdr3_nt: TGTGCCAGCAGCGTAGGAGGTAGCGGGGCCTACGAGCAGTACTTC

clone_size: NA
v_call: TRBV18
j_call: TRBJ1-3
d_call: TRBD1
cdr3_aa: CASSPQGQGNTIYF
cdr3_nt: TGTGCCAGCTCCCCTCAAGGACAGGGGAACACCATATATTTT

clone_size: NA
v_call: TRBV7-2
j_call: TRBJ1-5
d_call: TRBD1
cdr3_aa: CASSLPGGPNQPQHF
cdr3_nt: TGTGCCAGCAGCCTCCCAGGGGGGCCCAATCAGCCCCAGCATTTT

clone_size: NA
v_call: TRBV3-1/TRBV3-2
j_call: TRBJ1-1
d_call: TRBD1
cdr3_aa: CASSQEGQGMNTEAFF
cdr3_nt: TGTGCCAGCAGCCAAGAAGGACAGGGGATGAACACTGAAGCTTTCTTT

clone_size: NA
v_call: TRBV4-2
j_call: TRBJ1-2
d_call: NA
cdr3_aa: CASSPADSSLYGYTF
cdr3_nt: TGTGCCAGCAGCCCCGCCGACAGCAGTCTCTATGGCTACACCTTC

clone_size: NA
v_call: TRBV5-5
j_call: TRBJ1-1
d_call: TRBD1
cdr3_aa: CASSHITGGVHGNTEAFF
cdr3_nt: TGTGCCAGCAGCCACATAACAGGGGGCGTTCATGGGAACACTGAAGCTTTCTTT

clone_size: NA
v_call: TRBV4-1
j_call: TRBJ2-1
d_call: TRBD1
cdr3_aa: CASSQDPQGAVRNEQFF
cdr3_nt: TGCGCCAGCAGCCAAGATCCACAGGGGGCAGTCAGGAATGAGCAGTTCTTC

clone_size: NA
v_call: TRBV11-3
j_call: TRBJ1-3
d_call: NA
cdr3_aa: CASLGGSGNTIYF
cdr3_nt: TGTGCCAGCCTGGGGGGCTCTGGAAACACCATATATTTT

clone_size: NA
v_call: TRBV15
j_call: TRBJ1-5
d_call: TRBD1
cdr3_aa: CATSRDTIRDRGRRQPQHF
cdr3_nt: TGTGCCACCAGCAGAGACACAATCCGGGACAGGGGGCGACGTCAGCCCCAGCATTTT

clone_size: NA
v_call: TRBV12-3/TRBV12-4
j_call: TRBJ1-5
d_call: NA
cdr3_aa: CASSFQTGQPQHF
cdr3_nt: TGTGCCAGCAGTTTCCAAACCGGTCAGCCCCAGCATTTT

clone_size: once
v_call: TRBV19
j_call: TRBJ1-1
d_call: TRBD1
cdr3_aa: CASRAWDRETEAFF
cdr3_nt: TGTGCCAGTAGAGCCTGGGACAGGGAAACTGAAGCTTTCTTT

clone_size: NA
v_call: TRBV27
j_call: TRBJ1-4
d_call: TRBD1
cdr3_aa: CASSSLGQGSYEKLFF
cdr3_nt: TGTGCCAGCAGCTCCTTAGGACAGGGTTCATATGAAAAACTGTTTTTT

clone_size: NA
v_call: TRBV7-9
j_call: TRBJ1-2
d_call: NA
cdr3_aa: CASSLAGPVGYGYTF
cdr3_nt: TGTGCCAGCAGCTTAGCGGGCCCGGTAGGCTATGGCTACACCTTC

clone_size: NA
v_call: TRBV19
j_call: TRBJ1-1
d_call: NA
cdr3_aa: CASSYSGIGAFF
cdr3_nt: TGTGCCAGTAGTTACTCAGGGATTGGAGCTTTCTTT

clone_size: NA
v_call: TRBV2
j_call: TRBJ1-5
d_call: TRBD1
cdr3_aa: CASSVGQGTNQPQHF
cdr3_nt: TGTGCCAGCAGTGTGGGACAGGGAACTAATCAGCCCCAGCATTTT

clone_size: NA
v_call: TRBV7-2
j_call: TRBJ1-3
d_call: NA
cdr3_aa: CASSLVSGGNTIYF
cdr3_nt: TGTGCCAGCAGCTTAGTTTCGGGAGGCAACACCATATATTTT

clone_size: few
v_call: TRBV7-2
j_call: TRBJ1-2
d_call: TRBD1
cdr3_aa: CASSKGAGYGYTF
cdr3_nt: TGTGCCAGCAGCAAGGGGGCCGGCTATGGCTACACCTTC

clone_size: NA
v_call: TRBV19
j_call: TRBJ2-3
d_call: TRBD2
cdr3_aa: CASETSGSPSDTQYF
cdr3_nt: TGTGCCAGTGAAACGAGCGGGAGTCCATCAGATACGCAGTATTTT

clone_size: NA
v_call: TRBV7-2
j_call: TRBJ2-7
d_call: TRBD2
cdr3_aa: CASSLFGTSGSYEQYF
cdr3_nt: TGTGCCAGCAGCTTGTTCGGGACTAGCGGGAGCTACGAGCAGTACTTC

clone_size: NA
v_call: TRBV18
j_call: TRBJ2-7
d_call: TRBD1
cdr3_aa: CASSPTQGAGEQYF
cdr3_nt: TGTGCCAGCTCACCAACCCAGGGGGCGGGCGAGCAGTACTTC

clone_size: NA
v_call: TRBV30
j_call: TRBJ1-5
d_call: NA
cdr3_aa: CAWSGAVAQPQHF
cdr3_nt: TGTGCCTGGAGTGGGGCAGTCGCTCAGCCCCAGCATTTT

clone_size: few
v_call: TRBV6-2/TRBV6-3
j_call: TRBJ1-4
d_call: TRBD1
cdr3_aa: CASSTGTGNRKLFF
cdr3_nt: TGTGCCAGCAGTACCGGGACAGGGAATCGAAAACTGTTTTTT

clone_size: NA
v_call: TRBV6-4
j_call: TRBJ2-1
d_call: NA
cdr3_aa: CATKEGATYNEQFF
cdr3_nt: TGTGCCACCAAGGAAGGGGCCACATACAATGAGCAGTTCTTC

clone_size: once
v_call: TRBV18
j_call: TRBJ2-7
d_call: NA
cdr3_aa: CASSPPSESYEQYF
cdr3_nt: TGTGCCAGCTCACCACCTAGCGAGTCCTACGAGCAGTACTTC

clone_size: NA
v_call: TRBV24-1
j_call: TRBJ1-2
d_call: NA
cdr3_aa: CATSDSASNYGYTF
cdr3_nt: TGTGCCACCAGTGATTCCGCGAGTAACTATGGCTACACCTTC

clone_size: NA
v_call: TRBV28
j_call: TRBJ2-1
d_call: NA
cdr3_aa: CASSSRGQKNANEQFF
cdr3_nt: TGTGCCAGCAGTTCCCGAGGGCAGAAAAACGCCAATGAGCAGTTCTTC

clone_size: NA
v_call: TRBV10-3
j_call: TRBJ1-5
d_call: NA
cdr3_aa: CAISESGDRGNQPQHF
cdr3_nt: TGTGCCATCAGTGAGTCTGGAGATAGAGGCAATCAGCCCCAGCATTTT

clone_size: NA
v_call: TRBV7-9
j_call: TRBJ2-2
d_call: NA
cdr3_aa: CASSLVAANTGELFF
cdr3_nt: TGTGCCAGCAGCTTAGTGGCAGCGAACACCGGGGAGCTGTTTTTT

clone_size: NA
v_call: TRBV18
j_call: TRBJ2-7
d_call: TRBD1
cdr3_aa: CASSRDRYSYEQYF
cdr3_nt: TGTGCCAGCTCTCGGGACAGATACTCCTACGAGCAGTACTTC

clone_size: NA
v_call: TRBV19
j_call: TRBJ2-5
d_call: NA
cdr3_aa: CASSNGRTQETQYF
cdr3_nt: TGTGCCAGTAGTAATGGACGGACACAAGAGACCCAGTACTTC

clone_size: NA
v_call: TRBV7-6
j_call: TRBJ2-1
d_call: TRBD1
cdr3_aa: CASSTLGQEEQFF
cdr3_nt: TGTGCCAGCAGCACGCTCGGACAGGAAGAGCAGTTCTTC

clone_size: NA
v_call: TRBV6-6
j_call: TRBJ1-2
d_call: NA
cdr3_aa: CASQTGDNYGYTF
cdr3_nt: TGTGCCAGTCAGACAGGAGATAACTATGGCTACACCTTC

clone_size: NA
v_call: TRBV5-1
j_call: TRBJ2-2
d_call: TRBD1
cdr3_aa: CASRAGQGAAGGELFF
cdr3_nt: TGCGCCAGCAGGGCGGGACAGGGGGCCGCCGGCGGGGAGCTGTTTTTT

clone_size: NA
v_call: TRBV5-6
j_call: TRBJ2-3
d_call: NA
cdr3_aa: CASSFSADTQYF
cdr3_nt: TGTGCCAGCAGCTTCTCCGCAGATACGCAGTATTTT

clone_size: NA
v_call: TRBV27
j_call: TRBJ1-3
d_call: NA
cdr3_aa: CASSFDRNTIYF
cdr3_nt: TGTGCCAGCAGTTTTGACAGAAACACCATATATTTT

clone_size: NA
v_call: TRBV28
j_call: TRBJ1-5
d_call: TRBD1
cdr3_aa: CATKQGGNSNQPQHF
cdr3_nt: TGTGCCACTAAGCAGGGGGGCAATAGCAATCAGCCCCAGCATTTT

clone_size: NA
v_call: TRBV28
j_call: TRBJ2-3
d_call: NA
cdr3_aa: CATRLSTDTQYF
cdr3_nt: TGTGCCACCCGTTTATCGACAGATACGCAGTATTTT

clone_size: few
v_call: TRBV2
j_call: TRBJ2-7
d_call: TRBD1
cdr3_aa: CASSPPGTGFYEQYF
cdr3_nt: TGTGCCAGCAGCCCGCCGGGGACAGGGTTTTACGAGCAGTACTTC

clone_size: few
v_call: TRBV29-1
j_call: TRBJ1-1
d_call: NA
cdr3_aa: CSVVSRILDEAFF
cdr3_nt: TGCAGCGTTGTCTCGAGGATTTTAGATGAAGCTTTCTTT

clone_size: NA
v_call: TRBV24-1
j_call: TRBJ1-5
d_call: NA
cdr3_aa: CATSDFGVAQHF
cdr3_nt: TGTGCCACCAGTGATTTCGGTGTGGCCCAGCATTTT

clone_size: NA
v_call: TRBV7-8
j_call: TRBJ1-6
d_call: TRBD1
cdr3_aa: CASSLRDSSYNSPLHF
cdr3_nt: TGTGCCAGCAGCTTAAGGGACAGCTCCTATAATTCACCCCTCCACTTT

clone_size: NA
v_call: TRBV5-5
j_call: TRBJ2-7
d_call: TRBD2
cdr3_aa: CASSTGGGRVDYEQYF
cdr3_nt: TGTGCCAGCAGCACCGGTGGCGGGAGGGTCGACTACGAGCAGTACTTC

clone_size: NA
v_call: TRBV10-3
j_call: TRBJ2-4
d_call: NA
cdr3_aa: CAISEPGLGDIQYF
cdr3_nt: TGTGCCATCAGTGAGCCCGGCCTCGGGGACATTCAGTACTTC

clone_size: NA
v_call: TRBV7-3
j_call: TRBJ1-2
d_call: NA
cdr3_aa: CASGVGATNYGYTF
cdr3_nt: TGTGCCAGCGGGGTGGGGGCGACAAACTATGGCTACACCTTC